This paragraph covers one TCR beta chain sequence. The data derive from a study of circulating and synovial CD4+ cells in juvenile arthritis. Only in-frame clones appear in the TCRdb table, and some are missing; sequencing was by immunoSEQ multiplex PCR. Of approximately 31,000 clones detected, roughly 96% appear once; the ten largest clones hold about 0.61%. This CDR3 has 15 residues. V lost 0 bases to trimming and J lost 5 bases, with 14 bases between them. In germline, CDR1 is SGHAT, CDR2 FQNNGV. The specimen sequenced was CD4+ T cells from blood. The sequence came from a human donor with juvenile idiopathic arthritis. This chain uses TRBV11-2 with TRBJ2-7; possible D gene TRBD2, 6 bases. The CDR3 DNA is TGTGCCAGCAGCTTAGATCAAGGAGGGTTCGACGAGCAGTACTTC. It translates to CASSLDQGGFDEQYF.